These T cell receptor beta chains were read from a single sample in a study of T cells in Graves' hyperthyroidism and ophthalmopathy. TCRdb processed the multiplex PCR reads anew with MiXCR; each CDR3 protein has one entry. Of 300,000 to 500,000 distinct CDR3 sequences in the sample, around 15% were seen once. The sequencing sample was made of blood. The receptors derive from a man aged 50 to 60 with Graves' ophthalmopathy. The CDR3 runs from the conserved cysteine through the conserved F or W. A D gene is named only where the DNA matches it firmly. Not every row has a clone size; where given, it reads once, few, many or a size class.

cdr3_nt: TGTGCCAACAGCTTAGTACATAATGAGCAGTTCTTC
cdr3_aa: CANSLVHNEQFF
v_call: TRBV11-2
clone_size: few
cdr3_length: 12
d_call: NA
j_call: TRBJ2-1

cdr3_nt: TGTGCCAGCAGCTTAGCTCGACAGGGGAGGGGTTACAATGAGCAGTTCTTC
cdr3_aa: CASSLARQGRGYNEQFF
v_call: TRBV7-9
clone_size: NA
cdr3_length: 17
d_call: NA
j_call: TRBJ2-1

cdr3_nt: TGCAGTGCTAGAGGAGGAGTCAATGAGCAGTTCTTC
cdr3_aa: CSARGGVNEQFF
v_call: TRBV20-1
clone_size: many
cdr3_length: 12
d_call: NA
j_call: TRBJ2-1

cdr3_nt: TGCGCCAGCAGCCGTCCAGCGGGAGGCGGCACCGGGGAGCTGTTTTTT
cdr3_aa: CASSRPAGGGTGELFF
v_call: TRBV3-1
clone_size: NA
cdr3_length: 16
d_call: TRBD2
j_call: TRBJ2-2

cdr3_nt: TGCGCCAGCAGTGATTTGCTAGCGGGAGGGTACGAGCAGTACTTC
cdr3_aa: CASSDLLAGGYEQYF
v_call: TRBV10-2
clone_size: NA
cdr3_length: 15
d_call: TRBD2
j_call: TRBJ2-7

cdr3_nt: TGCAGCGTTGAATCCTTCGGGAGTAGCTCCTACAATGAGCAGTTCTTC
cdr3_aa: CSVESFGSSSYNEQFF
v_call: TRBV29-1
clone_size: many
cdr3_length: 16
d_call: NA
j_call: TRBJ2-1

cdr3_nt: TGTGCCAGCAGCTTAGAGGGACAGGCGCCCTACGAGCAGTACTTC
cdr3_aa: CASSLEGQAPYEQYF
v_call: TRBV7-9
clone_size: many
cdr3_length: 15
d_call: TRBD1
j_call: TRBJ2-7

cdr3_nt: TGTGCCAGCAATTCCCCAGAGGGCTACACCTTC
cdr3_aa: CASNSPEGYTF
v_call: TRBV28
clone_size: NA
cdr3_length: 11
d_call: NA
j_call: TRBJ1-2

cdr3_nt: TGTGCCAAACGATGGGACCCATCGGATCAGCCCCAGCATTTT
cdr3_aa: CAKRWDPSDQPQHF
v_call: TRBV7-9
clone_size: many
cdr3_length: 14
d_call: NA
j_call: TRBJ1-5

cdr3_nt: TGTGCCACCCAAGCCGGGAATCAAGAGACCCAGTACTTC
cdr3_aa: CATQAGNQETQYF
v_call: TRBV19
clone_size: NA
cdr3_length: 13
d_call: NA
j_call: TRBJ2-5

cdr3_nt: TGCGCCAGCAGCTTGACTGGACTAGCGGCGCTCACCGGGGAGCTGTTTTTT
cdr3_aa: CASSLTGLAALTGELFF
v_call: TRBV5-1
clone_size: NA
cdr3_length: 17
d_call: TRBD2
j_call: TRBJ2-2

cdr3_nt: TGCAGCGTTCGTGGGCGTAACACCGGGGAGCTGTTTTTT
cdr3_aa: CSVRGRNTGELFF
v_call: TRBV29-1
clone_size: NA
cdr3_length: 13
d_call: NA
j_call: TRBJ2-2

cdr3_nt: TGCGCCAGCAGCTCCCCGGGAACAACTAATGAAAAACTGTTTTTT
cdr3_aa: CASSSPGTTNEKLFF
v_call: TRBV4-1
clone_size: NA
cdr3_length: 15
d_call: NA
j_call: TRBJ1-4

cdr3_nt: TGCAGCGTGCGGCCACGAGCCGGGGAGCTGTTTTTT
cdr3_aa: CSVRPRAGELFF
v_call: TRBV29-1
clone_size: few
cdr3_length: 12
d_call: NA
j_call: TRBJ2-2

cdr3_nt: TGTGCCAGTAGTATAAAGGGGGCCGGGAACACTGAAGCTTTCTTT
cdr3_aa: CASSIKGAGNTEAFF
v_call: TRBV19
clone_size: few
cdr3_length: 15
d_call: TRBD1
j_call: TRBJ1-1

cdr3_nt: TGTGCCAGCACTCCCCGGGGACAGGGGGCGGGAGATACGCAGTATTTT
cdr3_aa: CASTPRGQGAGDTQYF
v_call: TRBV9
clone_size: NA
cdr3_length: 16
d_call: TRBD1
j_call: TRBJ2-3

cdr3_nt: TGTGCCAGCAGTACCACAGGGATGGGGCCCAGCTCTGGAAACACCATATATTTT
cdr3_aa: CASSTTGMGPSSGNTIYF
v_call: TRBV6-2/TRBV6-3
clone_size: NA
cdr3_length: 18
d_call: NA
j_call: TRBJ1-3

cdr3_nt: TGCAGTGCTAGCTTCGTTGCACTAGCGGGAAGTGAGCAGTTCTTC
cdr3_aa: CSASFVALAGSEQFF
v_call: TRBV20-1
clone_size: few
cdr3_length: 15
d_call: TRBD2
j_call: TRBJ2-1

cdr3_nt: TGTGCCAGTAGTATGTGGCAGGATGGCACTGAAGCTTCCTTT
cdr3_aa: CASSMWQDGTEASF
v_call: TRBV19
clone_size: NA
cdr3_length: 14
d_call: NA
j_call: TRBJ1-1

cdr3_nt: TGTGCCAGCAGCCGCGCTGGTGGGTTGCTCACAGATACGCAGTATTTT
cdr3_aa: CASSRAGGLLTDTQYF
v_call: TRBV14
clone_size: NA
cdr3_length: 16
d_call: NA
j_call: TRBJ2-3

cdr3_nt: TGTGCCAGCAGCCCCAGCGGGACCCTCAGCTACGAGCAGTACTTC
cdr3_aa: CASSPSGTLSYEQYF
v_call: TRBV28
clone_size: many
cdr3_length: 15
d_call: TRBD2
j_call: TRBJ2-7

cdr3_nt: TGCGCCAGCAGCTTCGCCGACGGGTCGAGCTCCTACAATGAGCAGTTCTTC
cdr3_aa: CASSFADGSSSYNEQFF
v_call: TRBV5-1
clone_size: NA
cdr3_length: 17
d_call: NA
j_call: TRBJ2-1

cdr3_nt: TGTGCCAGCAGTGAGAGCCGGAACTATGGCTACACCTTC
cdr3_aa: CASSESRNYGYTF
v_call: TRBV28
clone_size: many
cdr3_length: 13
d_call: NA
j_call: TRBJ1-2

cdr3_nt: TGCAGTGCTGAGAGCGGGAGGGGAGACAATGAGCAGTTCTTC
cdr3_aa: CSAESGRGDNEQFF
v_call: TRBV20-1
clone_size: many
cdr3_length: 14
d_call: TRBD2
j_call: TRBJ2-1

cdr3_nt: TGCAGTGCCGAGGAGGGCCCGGGCTCCTACGAGCAGTACTTC
cdr3_aa: CSAEEGPGSYEQYF
v_call: TRBV20-1
clone_size: many
cdr3_length: 14
d_call: NA
j_call: TRBJ2-7

cdr3_nt: TGCGCCAGCAGCTTGGTCGGGACAGGGGCGGCCGGGGAGCTGTTTTTT
cdr3_aa: CASSLVGTGAAGELFF
v_call: TRBV5-1
clone_size: NA
cdr3_length: 16
d_call: TRBD1
j_call: TRBJ2-2

cdr3_nt: TGTGCCAGCAGCGATAGCGGGAAAGGGAACAATGAGCAGTTCTTC
cdr3_aa: CASSDSGKGNNEQFF
v_call: TRBV7-9
clone_size: NA
cdr3_length: 15
d_call: TRBD2
j_call: TRBJ2-1

cdr3_nt: TGTGCCAGCAGTTTACAGGGTGGTTCGAGAGAAAAACTGTTTTTT
cdr3_aa: CASSLQGGSREKLFF
v_call: TRBV28
clone_size: NA
cdr3_length: 15
d_call: NA
j_call: TRBJ1-4

cdr3_nt: TGTGCCAGCAGCTCCGAATCCGGGACAGGCCATTCACCCCTCCACTTT
cdr3_aa: CASSSESGTGHSPLHF
v_call: TRBV7-9
clone_size: few
cdr3_length: 16
d_call: TRBD1
j_call: TRBJ1-6

cdr3_nt: TGCAGTGCTATAGCGGGAGGTTACAATGAGCAGTTCTTC
cdr3_aa: CSAIAGGYNEQFF
v_call: TRBV20-1
clone_size: NA
cdr3_length: 13
d_call: TRBD2
j_call: TRBJ2-1

cdr3_nt: TGTGCCAGCAGTGATCATGGAGGGGTTGGAAACACCATATATTTT
cdr3_aa: CASSDHGGVGNTIYF
v_call: TRBV2
clone_size: many
cdr3_length: 15
d_call: NA
j_call: TRBJ1-3

cdr3_nt: TGTGCCAGCCGAAGGGCGGGAGTCGCTTCTGTCGAGCAGTACTTC
cdr3_aa: CASRRAGVASVEQYF
v_call: TRBV6-2/TRBV6-3
clone_size: many
cdr3_length: 15
d_call: TRBD2
j_call: TRBJ2-7

cdr3_nt: TGCGCCAGCAGCCAGGTGTTCGTAGGGACAGGGTTATACGAGCAGTACTTC
cdr3_aa: CASSQVFVGTGLYEQYF
v_call: TRBV4-1
clone_size: many
cdr3_length: 17
d_call: TRBD1
j_call: TRBJ2-7

cdr3_nt: TGTGCCAGCAGTCCCCATCAAGGAGGATCCTACGAGCAGTACTTC
cdr3_aa: CASSPHQGGSYEQYF
v_call: TRBV28
clone_size: many
cdr3_length: 15
d_call: NA
j_call: TRBJ2-7

cdr3_nt: TGTGCCAGCTCTGCAAGCGAAGTGGCAGATACGCAGTATTTT
cdr3_aa: CASSASEVADTQYF
v_call: TRBV2
clone_size: many
cdr3_length: 14
d_call: NA
j_call: TRBJ2-3

cdr3_nt: TGTGCCAGTAGTATTCCGTTGGATACGCAGTATTTT
cdr3_aa: CASSIPLDTQYF
v_call: TRBV19
clone_size: many
cdr3_length: 12
d_call: NA
j_call: TRBJ2-3

cdr3_nt: TGTGCCAGCTGTTTATGGCAGGGGAGTACCATAATCTCACCCCTCCACTTT
cdr3_aa: CASCLWQGSTIISPLHF
v_call: TRBV12-3/TRBV12-4
clone_size: NA
cdr3_length: 17
d_call: NA
j_call: TRBJ1-6

cdr3_nt: TGTGCCAGCGCTAGAGAACAGGGGCGGTGGGCCGGGGAGCTGTTTTTT
cdr3_aa: CASAREQGRWAGELFF
v_call: TRBV12-3/TRBV12-4
clone_size: many
cdr3_length: 16
d_call: TRBD1
j_call: TRBJ2-2

cdr3_nt: TGTGCCAGCAGTGAAGCCAGCGGGAGTTCAAAAAACATTCAGTACTTC
cdr3_aa: CASSEASGSSKNIQYF
v_call: TRBV6-1
clone_size: few
cdr3_length: 16
d_call: TRBD2
j_call: TRBJ2-4

cdr3_nt: TGCGCCAGCAGCCCGGGACCTTGGACTAGCGGGATTAGCTCCTACAATGAGCAGTTCTTC
cdr3_aa: CASSPGPWTSGISSYNEQFF
v_call: TRBV5-1
clone_size: NA
cdr3_length: 20
d_call: TRBD2
j_call: TRBJ2-1

cdr3_nt: TGTGCCAGCAGCACGAATTTACCGGGACTAGCGGGAGAGACCCAGTACTTC
cdr3_aa: CASSTNLPGLAGETQYF
v_call: TRBV7-9
clone_size: few
cdr3_length: 17
d_call: TRBD2
j_call: TRBJ2-5

cdr3_nt: TGTGCCAGCAGCCAAGCAAGCGGGCCGGGGCAGCCCCAGCATTTT
cdr3_aa: CASSQASGPGQPQHF
v_call: TRBV3-1
clone_size: many
cdr3_length: 15
d_call: NA
j_call: TRBJ1-5

cdr3_nt: TGTGCCAGCAAAAGGCCGCCTTGGGATGAGCAGTTCTTC
cdr3_aa: CASKRPPWDEQFF
v_call: TRBV6-1
clone_size: many
cdr3_length: 13
d_call: NA
j_call: TRBJ2-1

cdr3_nt: TGTGCCAGTCGGGTGGGAGGAGGAGATACGCAGTATTTT
cdr3_aa: CASRVGGGDTQYF
v_call: TRBV2
clone_size: many
cdr3_length: 13
d_call: NA
j_call: TRBJ2-3

cdr3_nt: TGTGCCAGCAGCTTAGCGAGGGAAGGGCCGTCGTCCCAGTACTTC
cdr3_aa: CASSLAREGPSSQYF
v_call: TRBV7-4
clone_size: many
cdr3_length: 15
d_call: NA
j_call: TRBJ2-5